The 29 T cell receptor beta chains reported below all come from one sample, sequenced in a study of cytomegalovirus exposure and HLA in healthy donors. The primer mix had 60 Vbeta and 13 Jbeta primers. The protocol was immunoSEQ multiplex PCR, while the TCRdb copy is restricted to in-frame clones and leaves out a portion. The sample includes about 180,000 clones, around 80% of them seen just once. Sequenced material: PBMCs. These receptors originate from a girl aged 10-17 years in good health and CMV-seropositive.

Concerning this clone: The junction departs from the called germline gene at one end, perhaps through a read error. V is TRBV30 and J is TRBJ2-1; TRBD1 matches at 10 bases. Germline V gives CDR1 GTSNPN, CDR2 SVGIG (reference sequence). This CDR3 region has 14 residues. CDR3 in amino acids: CTWSVGTGVNEQFF. The CDR3 DNA is TGTACCTGGAGTGTAGGGACAGGGGTCAATGAGCAGTTCTTC.

This chain uses TRBV19 with TRBJ1-1, with a possible D match to TRBD1 (5 bases). V lost 3 bases and J 5 bases, leaving 16 bases between the germline ends. CDR3 size: 15 residues. Germline CDR1 is LNHDA and CDR2 is SQIVND (reference sequence). This chain's CDR3 is CASSIIRDGKTEAFF. DNA of the CDR3: TGTGCCAGTAGTATTATCAGGGATGGGAAGACTGAAGCTTTCTTT.

The CDR3 here is CASSLAGLEKLFF. CDR3 DNA: TGTGCCAGCAGCTTGGCCGGACTTGAAAAACTGTTTTTT. The chain links TRBV5-5 to TRBJ1-4; D unresolved. The V gene lost 0 bases and the J gene lost 7 bases, with 7 bases spanning the gap. CDR1 is SGHKS, CDR2 YYEKEE, per germline (reference sequence). CDR3 length: 13 residues.

The rearrangement uses TRBV18 and TRBJ2-1; 9 bases fit TRBD2. The CDR3 sequence is 16 residues long. V lost 2 bases, J lost 5 bases, and 7 bases stayed unmatched. Germline CDR1 and CDR2: KGHSH and LQKENI. In nucleotides, the CDR3 is TGTGCCAGCTCACCAGTAATAGCGGGAGTGGACAATGAGCAGTTCTTC. It yields the protein CASSPVIAGVDNEQFF.

The V gene is TRBV18, the J gene TRBJ2-5, with 7 bases fitting TRBD1. The trim removed 2 bases at V and 3 bases at J, leaving 6 bases unmatched. Per germline, CDR1 KGHSH and CDR2 LQKENI. This CDR3 has 15 amino acids. The CDR3 sequence is CASSPRSGTEETQYF. CDR3 in DNA: TGTGCCAGCTCACCAAGGTCCGGGACAGAAGAGACCCAGTACTTC.

J is TRBJ2-7 and V is TRBV10-2, with 13 bases fitting TRBD2. This CDR3 contains 15 residues. V lost 4 bases, J lost 4 bases, and 4 bases stayed unmatched. Germline-derived CDR1 and CDR2 are WSHSY and SAAADI. The CDR3: CASSGTSGSRYEQYF. The CDR3 DNA follows: TGCGCCAGCAGTGGGACTAGCGGGAGTCGGTACGAGCAGTACTTC.

The rearrangement uses TRBV5-6 and TRBJ1-2, with D possibly TRBD1 on 5 matching bases. The length of the CDR3 is 15 residues. Trimming took 0 bases from V and 7 from J, leaving 16 bases between them. Germline CDR1 and CDR2: SGHDT and YYEEEE. The CDR3 DNA sequence: TGTGCCAGCAGCTTGGGGAGTCAGGGCGCGACTGGCTACACCTTC. Amino acids: CASSLGSQGATGYTF.

V and J are TRBV30 and TRBJ2-5, with no clear D. The CDR3 runs 12 residues. The germline V gene encodes CDR1 GTSNPN and CDR2 SVGIG (reference sequence). V lost 0 bases and J 2 bases, leaving 4 bases between the germline ends. CDR3 nucleotide sequence: TGTGCCTGGAGTGTCCTTCAAGAGACCCAGTACTTC. It yields the protein CAWSVLQETQYF.

This chain links TRBV19 with TRBJ1-2, with 7 bases lining up with TRBD1. The germline V gene has CDR1 LNHDA and CDR2 SQIVND (reference sequence). The CDR3 loop spans 15 amino acids. The trim removed 3 bases at V and 2 bases at J, leaving 6 bases unmatched. This CDR3 reads CASSMGDSENYGYTF. CDR3 DNA sequence: TGTGCCAGTAGTATGGGGGACAGCGAGAACTATGGCTACACCTTC.

This chain links TRBV5-1 with TRBJ2-3; 10 bases match TRBD2. The V gene end was trimmed by 6 bases and the J gene end by 5 bases; junction bases not matched to a gene: 15. The CDR3 has 17 residues. CDR1 and CDR2 from the germline V gene are SGHRS and YFSETQ. CDR3 sequence reads: CASTYGGLAGEQDTQYF. The CDR3 DNA sequence: TGCGCCAGCACTTACGGAGGGCTAGCGGGAGAGCAAGATACGCAGTATTTT.

The chain recombines TRBV5-1 with TRBJ2-3; 7 bases are shared with TRBD2. Trimming at V came to 0 bases and at J to 4 bases, leaving 5 bases not matched to a gene. Germline CDR1 and CDR2: SGHRS and YFSETQ. CDR3 length: 15 residues. CDR3 nucleotide sequence: TGCGCCAGCAGCTTGGAGGGCGGGAGTTCAGATACGCAGTATTTT. Translated: CASSLEGGSSDTQYF.

The chain has TRBV6-8 and TRBJ2-3, with a tentative D call TRBD2 (5 bases). V was pared by 0 bases and J by 0 bases, with 10 bases between. CDR3 length equals 16 residues. Germline V gene data show CDR1 as MNHGY and CDR2 as SAAAGT. The CDR3 nucleotides read TGTGCCAGCAGTTACTCACAGCGGTTAAGCACAGATACGCAGTATTTT. Translated, it gives CASSYSQRLSTDTQYF.

The V gene is TRBV4-1, the J gene TRBJ1-4; D might be TRBD1 (5 bases). The CDR3 is made up of 16 amino acids. Trimming removed 4 bases at V and 8 bases at J, with 20 bases between. Germline CDR1 is MGHRA and CDR2 is YSYEKL. CDR3 sequence reads: CASSRTGLPVGEKLFF. CDR3 nucleotides: TGCGCCAGCAGCCGGACGGGACTGCCAGTCGGGGAAAAACTGTTTTTT.

This rearrangement joins TRBV7-9 to TRBJ1-4; D is undetermined. The length of the CDR3 is 15 residues. CDR1 and CDR2 from the germline V gene are SEHNR and FQNEAQ (reference sequence). V was cut by 5 bases and J by 8 bases, with 18 bases left in between. CDR3 residues: CASSIMLPPREKLFF. The CDR3 nucleotides are TGTGCCAGCAGCATAATGTTACCTCCCCGGGAAAAACTGTTTTTT. The whole variable domain, filled in from reference TRBV7-9 and TRBJ1-4, reads DTGVSQNPRHKITKRGQNVTFRCDPISEHNRLYWYRQTLGQGPEFLTYFQNEAQLEKSRLLSDRFSAERPKGSFSTLEIQRTEQGDSAMYLCASSIMLPPREKLFFGSGTQLSVL.

This chain connects TRBV6-1 to TRBJ1-1; tentatively, D is TRBD1 (6 bases). Germline V CDR1 and CDR2: MNHNS, SASEGT. The CDR3 is 13 residues long. Trimming took off 11 bases at V and 0 bases at J, with 13 bases between the two ends. The CDR3, as DNA: TGTGCCGGTAGGACAGCCATGAACACTGAAGCTTTCTTT. As protein: CAGRTAMNTEAFF.

The chain links TRBV7-2 to TRBJ2-7; D might be TRBD2 (6 bases). Trimming cost V 2 bases and J 6 bases, with 14 bases left between them. Germline V gene sequence: CDR1 SGHTA, CDR2 FQGNSA. The CDR3 loop spans 14 amino acids. The CDR3 loop reads CASSLPGGVIEQYF. The CDR3 coding sequence is TGTGCCAGCAGCTTACCGGGCGGGGTAATCGAGCAGTACTTC.

This rearrangement joins TRBV11-2 to TRBJ2-7, with TRBD1 matching over 9 bases. Germline V CDR1 and CDR2: SGHAT, FQNNGV. Trimming removed 4 bases from V and 6 bases from J; junction bases left unmatched: 10. The CDR3 totals 15 residues. The CDR3 sequence is CASSSDLGTGSEQYF. CDR3 in DNA: TGTGCCAGCAGCTCCGACCTGGGGACAGGGTCCGAGCAGTACTTC.

This clone was picked up a small number of times. The chain has TRBV30 and TRBJ2-7; 9 nucleotides line up with TRBD1. Germline V CDR1 and CDR2: GTSNPN, SVGIG (reference sequence). The CDR3 loop spans 14 amino acids. V lost 3 bases and J lost 0; bases outside the gene matches: 3. The CDR3 bases are TGTGCCTGGAGGGGGACAGGGCACTCCTACGAGCAGTACTTC. Protein sequence: CAWRGTGHSYEQYF.

This clone was counted between two and nine times. CDR3 loop: CASRRDPTEAFF. The CDR3, as DNA: TGTGCCAGCAGGAGAGATCCAACTGAAGCTTTCTTT. This chain joins TRBV2 and TRBJ1-1; D unclear. V was clipped by 6 bases and J by 5 bases, with 10 bases between them. The CDR3 is made up of 12 amino acids. Per germline, CDR1 SNHLY and CDR2 FYNNEI.

This clone has just a few counts. The chain is built from TRBV28 and TRBJ1-2; no reliable D call. CDR1 and CDR2 from the germline V gene are MDHEN and SYDVKM. Trimming shortened V by 5 bases and J by 1 base, and 8 bases separated the two germline ends. The CDR3 is made up of 13 amino acids. CDR3 region: CASSPRFNYGYTF. In DNA form, the CDR3 reads TGTGCCAGCAGTCCCCGGTTTAACTATGGCTACACCTTC.

The chain links TRBV15 to TRBJ2-1; 13 nucleotides agree with TRBD2. V gave up 3 bases and J gave up 9 bases; unmatched junction bases: 8. This CDR3 has 16 residues. Germline CDR1 reads LNHNV; CDR2 reads YYDKDF (reference sequence). DNA for the CDR3: TGTGCCACCAGCAGCCGGACTAGCGGGAGCCCGGGTGAGCAGTTCTTC. It specifies CATSSRTSGSPGEQFF.

The rearrangement joins TRBV18 to TRBJ2-1; D perhaps matches TRBD2 (6 bases). V lost 3 bases and J 5 bases, leaving 17 bases between the germline ends. Looked up from germline, CDR1 is KGHSH and CDR2 is LQKENI. There are 16 residues in the CDR3. In DNA form, the CDR3 reads TGTGCCAGCTCACCGAGGGAGGCCCCACTCCACAATGAGCAGTTCTTC. It is translated as CASSPREAPLHNEQFF.

J is TRBJ2-7 and V is TRBV15, with 8 nucleotides matching TRBD2. The trim removed 5 bases at V and 4 bases at J, leaving 7 bases unmatched. The CDR3 sequence is 14 residues long. Germline V gene sequence: CDR1 LNHNV, CDR2 YYDKDF (reference sequence). The CDR3 nucleotides are TGTGCCACCAGCGGCGGACTAGCTGGTTACGAGCAGTACTTC. Translation gives CATSGGLAGYEQYF.

The chain uses TRBV6-5 and TRBJ2-5; TRBD1 matches at 10 bases. This CDR3 contains 16 residues. The J segment lost 2 bases and the V segment lost 2 bases, leaving 5 bases of the junction unmatched. Germline CDR1 MNHEY, CDR2 SVGAGI. DNA of the CDR3: TGTGCCAGCAGTTACGGGGGGACAGGGGAGCAAGAGACCCAGTACTTC. It is translated as CASSYGGTGEQETQYF.

The rearrangement joins TRBV15 to TRBJ2-7; 7 bases line up with TRBD1. The V and J ends lost 0 bases and 1 base, in that order; junction bases with no gene match: 9. The CDR3 totals 17 residues. The germline gives CDR1 LNHNV, CDR2 YYDKDF (reference sequence). The DNA of the CDR3 is TGTGCCACCAGCAGAGATATGGAGACAGGGCCATCCTACGAGCAGTACTTC. Protein sequence: CATSRDMETGPSYEQYF. The full variable domain, rest sourced from reference TRBV15 and TRBJ2-7, is DAMVIQNPRYQVTQFGKPVTLSCSQTLNHNVMYWYQQKSSQAPKLLFHYYDKDFNNEADTPDNFQSRRPNTSFCFLDIRSPGLGDTAMYLCATSRDMETGPSYEQYFGPGTRLTVT.

V and J are TRBV27 and TRBJ2-3; a possible D gene is TRBD1 (6 bases). V lost 2 bases to trimming and J lost 1 base, with 10 bases between them. CDR1 and CDR2 from the germline V gene are MNHEY and SMNVEV (reference sequence). The CDR3 sequence is 15 residues long. DNA for the CDR3: TGTGCCAGCAGTTTACGGGACATACGCACAGATACGCAGTATTTT. It specifies CASSLRDIRTDTQYF.

The chain carries TRBV6-5 and TRBJ2-1; 13 bases line up with TRBD2. V trimming: 4 bases; J trimming: 1 base; junction bases outside the gene matches: 1. Germline-derived CDR1 and CDR2 are MNHEY and SVGAGI. The CDR3 loop spans 16 amino acids. The CDR3 here is CASSWTSGRSYNEQFF. CDR3 DNA sequence: TGTGCCAGCAGTTGGACTAGCGGGAGATCCTACAATGAGCAGTTCTTC.

CDR3 nucleotides: TGTGCCTGGGACCGAACAGGGACAGGGCGTATCGGGGAGACCCAGTACTTC. This gives the protein CAWDRTGTGRIGETQYF. The genes are TRBV30 and TRBJ2-5; TRBD1 matches 9 bases. CDR1 is GTSNPN and CDR2 is SVGIG in the germline V gene (reference sequence). After removal of 5 bases from V and 5 bases from J, the junction contained 18 bases not matched to a gene. CDR3 length: 17 residues.

The chain combines TRBV5-1 with TRBJ1-1; D not resolved. The CDR3 is made up of 13 amino acids. The germline gives CDR1 SGHRS, CDR2 YFSETQ. Trimming took 2 bases from V and 11 from J, leaving 16 bases between them. The CDR3 is CASSFSAQNGAFF. The CDR3 DNA follows: TGCGCCAGCAGCTTCTCAGCTCAAAACGGGGCTTTCTTT.